This T cell receptor beta chain was identified in a study of shared clonotypes between healthy human individuals (dated by TCRdb to the early 2020s). General notes on the study: The cohort included a few men and two women between 18 and 49 years of age. For each donor, CD4 naive and CD4 memory were each given three plates, CD8 naive was given two plates, and CD8 memory was given one plate. Leukapheresis yielded between about 0.9 and 9.5 billion PBMCs per donor. The study deeply sequenced blood TCR repertoires of about 5 healthy adults to estimate repertoire size and the extent of clonotype sharing between individuals. Different laboratories and diverse techniques were used to prepare libraries and sequence TCR repertoires, to increase sequencing depth and limit assay-specific biases. The investigation overall reported the following: Based on pairwise subsampling, the degree of clonotype sharing among donors was expected to be affected by sequencing depth. About 4.5% of naive CD4, 3.5% of naive CD8, about 2.5% of memory CD4, and around 0.4% of memory CD8 clonotypes were shared across a few donors. Compared with non-shared clonotypes, the clonotypes found in all four sorted-subset donors had higher generation probabilities. Sampling was restricted to blood, and TCR repertoires in tissue are likely to differ from TCR repertoires in blood. Naive subsets generally had larger estimated clonotype richness than memory subsets. The genetic and exposure-history diversity represented was limited by the small number of donors. Incomplete sequencing was indicated by rarefaction of sorted-subset datasets, despite the large sequencing depth.

V is reduced by 3 bases and J by 0 bases, leaving a spacing of 6 bases between them. As encoded in the germline V gene (reference sequence), CDR1 is MNHEY while CDR2 is SMNVEV. Measured from the cysteine to the phenylalanine, the CDR3 is 13 residues long. Left in the record is the CDR3 DNA by itself, 39 bases read in frame from the first base. TCR CDR3 regions were amplified from genomic DNA by multiplex PCR using the deep immunoSEQ assay. Genomic DNA extracted from each cell subset was distributed evenly over all wells of several immunoSEQ 96-well plates, and each plate served as one replicate. For sorted subsets, 150 to 250 ng genomic DNA, equal to about 30,000 T cell genomes, was loaded into each replicate PCR. The purified libraries were quantified using a Qubit 3.0 fluorometer, sized with a Bioanalyzer 2100, and then quantified again using the KAPA Library Quantification kit. Every immunoSEQ 96-well plate was sequenced on a separate single-read 150-cycle Illumina NextSeq 550 flow cell. The authors processed their data as follows. Because the immunoSEQ output held only junctional sequences and lacked quality scores, the filtering could not match the filtering applied to full-length reads. To assign V/J genes and CDR3, sequences were annotated using PyIR, a Python wrapper for IgBLAST v1.9, with IMGT germline references. Reads with weak V/J assignments (E-value above 1e-6), missing CDR3, stop codons, out-of-frame junctions, or ambiguous translated residues were removed. A V3J clonotype was defined by an identical inferred V gene, J gene, and CDR3 amino acid sequence. The percentage overlap between two repertoires was calculated by dividing the number of shared unique clonotypes by the size of the smaller repertoire. Three approaches were used to assess repertoire richness: RTK rarefaction, the Chao1 estimator, and Recon v2.1 estimates of unobserved clonotypes. OLGA was used to compute generation probabilities for all TCRbeta clonotypes that the gDNA method yielded from a handful of donors. TCRdb carries this immuneACCESS record with in-frame sequences only. Its versions omit some clonotypes, under half of them owing to an unresolved V gene in the studies checked, with the rest unexplained. V, J and clone size are taken as reported in that table, and D and trimming were inferred from the DNA itself. The sample has some 2.1 million clones on record, about 95% of them singletons. The ten largest clonotypes hold 0.85% to 1.2% of the sample.

On this clone: Its specific antigen is unknown. No per-base quality is available; no much larger clone lies one base away. Additional DNA sequences in this sample encode the identical CDR3.

CD8 naive samples were CD45RO-negative cells positively selected for CCR7, giving a CD45RA+CCR7+ population that excluded TemRA cells. The donors were healthy, HIV-negative adults with no recently reported acute infections or vaccinations. All donors were Caucasian adults living in Nashville, Tennessee, USA. Blood was collected by leukapheresis, and PBMCs were isolated by Ficoll-Histopaque density gradient centrifugation and then cryopreserved in liquid nitrogen vapor phase. Analytical flow cytometry was used to check the purity and quantity of every magnetically sorted T cell population. Genomic DNA was isolated from every sorted fraction and measured by UV absorbance on a Nanodrop 2000c.

This sequence was found in a man aged 18 to 35 in good health. The V and J segments used are TRBV27 and TRBJ2-7; the best D guess is TRBD1, with 5 bases matching. The sequenced material came from naive CD8+ T cells sorted from blood. The cell subset or site label, as the study defines it: CD45RA+CCR7+. Here the CDR3 is given as CASSLTDSYEQYF. The bases are TGTGCCAGCAGTTTGACAGACTCCTACGAGCAGTACTTC.